These T cell receptor beta chains were read from a single sample in a study of T-cell memory formation after mild COVID-19. A single record per CDR3 protein comes from TCRdb applying MiXCR to the 5' RACE reads. This table holds about 110,000 distinct CDR3 sequences, around a fifth found once. The sample comprised PBMCs or a T cell subset sorted from them (not recorded which). The source of these receptors is a man between 18 and 29 years old who had mild COVID-19 (a few samples of this study predate the infection). Cell type and time point are not known. Each CDR3 is given with its conserved first and last residue. Fields, in order: D gene, J gene, V gene, clone size, CDR3 protein, CDR3 DNA. A D gene is named only where the DNA matches it firmly. Some rows have no size entry. The others give once, few or many, or a class for an expanded clone.

d_gene: NA; j_gene: TRBJ1-1; v_gene: TRBV7-8; abundance: NA; CDR3aa: CASIGGAENTEAFF; CDR3nt: TGTGCCAGCATCGGCGGGGCAGAAAACACTGAAGCTTTCTTT
d_gene: TRBD2; j_gene: TRBJ2-1; v_gene: TRBV11-2; abundance: few; CDR3aa: CASSRTSGGAFF; CDR3nt: TGTGCCAGCAGCCGGACTAGCGGGGGTGCATTCTTC
d_gene: NA; j_gene: TRBJ2-1; v_gene: TRBV21-1; abundance: NA; CDR3aa: CASSNPGPCDEQFF; CDR3nt: TGTGCCAGCAGCAACCCGGGCCCCTGCGATGAGCAGTTCTTC
d_gene: NA; j_gene: TRBJ2-1; v_gene: TRBV24-1; abundance: NA; CDR3aa: CATRDIADNEQFF; CDR3nt: TGTGCCACCCGGGACATCGCGGACAATGAGCAGTTCTTC
d_gene: NA; j_gene: TRBJ2-3; v_gene: TRBV7-2; abundance: NA; CDR3aa: CASSLGGLRTDTQYF; CDR3nt: TGTGCCAGCAGCTTAGGAGGTCTCCGCACAGATACGCAGTATTTT
d_gene: NA; j_gene: TRBJ1-2; v_gene: TRBV4-3; abundance: NA; CDR3aa: CASSQDPGTVYGYTF; CDR3nt: TGCGCCAGCAGCCAAGACCCTGGGACGGTCTATGGCTACACCTTC
d_gene: NA; j_gene: TRBJ1-2; v_gene: TRBV4-2; abundance: NA; CDR3aa: CASSQLDSDYGYTF; CDR3nt: TGTGCCAGCAGCCAATTGGACAGCGACTATGGCTACACCTTC
d_gene: NA; j_gene: TRBJ2-5; v_gene: TRBV27; abundance: NA; CDR3aa: CASSPHPGLQETQYF; CDR3nt: TGTGCCAGCAGTCCCCACCCAGGGTTACAAGAGACCCAGTACTTC
d_gene: NA; j_gene: TRBJ2-7; v_gene: TRBV3-1; abundance: NA; CDR3aa: CASSQDLSEQYF; CDR3nt: TGTGCCAGCAGCCAAGATTTGTCCGAGCAGTACTTC
d_gene: TRBD1; j_gene: TRBJ1-6; v_gene: TRBV7-9; abundance: NA; CDR3aa: CASSLVGQYNSPLHF; CDR3nt: TGTGCCAGCAGCTTAGTGGGACAGTATAATTCACCCCTCCACTTT
d_gene: NA; j_gene: TRBJ1-3; v_gene: TRBV20-1; abundance: few; CDR3aa: CSARAGTGNTIYF; CDR3nt: TGCAGTGCTAGGGCAGGGACCGGAAACACCATATATTTT
d_gene: NA; j_gene: TRBJ1-2; v_gene: TRBV3-1; abundance: NA; CDR3aa: CASSSGLGNYGYTF; CDR3nt: TGTGCCAGCAGCTCGGGACTGGGGAACTATGGCTACACCTTC
d_gene: NA; j_gene: TRBJ2-3; v_gene: TRBV9; abundance: few; CDR3aa: CASSVVSRTDIFGGADTQYF; CDR3nt: TGTGCCAGCAGCGTAGTTTCGAGGACAGACATATTTGGTGGCGCAGATACGCAGTATTTT
d_gene: TRBD1; j_gene: TRBJ2-7; v_gene: TRBV29-1; abundance: NA; CDR3aa: CSVEGDRFYEQYF; CDR3nt: TGCAGCGTTGAAGGGGACAGGTTTTACGAGCAGTACTTC
d_gene: NA; j_gene: TRBJ2-5; v_gene: TRBV29-1; abundance: NA; CDR3aa: CSVTRRETQYF; CDR3nt: TGCAGCGTGACCAGGCGTGAGACCCAGTACTTC
d_gene: NA; j_gene: TRBJ2-3; v_gene: TRBV19; abundance: many; CDR3aa: CASLLTDTQYF; CDR3nt: TGTGCCAGTCTGCTCACAGATACGCAGTATTTT
d_gene: TRBD2; j_gene: TRBJ2-5; v_gene: TRBV20-1; abundance: few; CDR3aa: CSARATSGVRETQYF; CDR3nt: TGCAGTGCTAGAGCCACTAGCGGGGTCAGGGAGACCCAGTACTTC
d_gene: NA; j_gene: TRBJ2-3; v_gene: TRBV29-1; abundance: few; CDR3aa: CSVEWTVSGTDTQYF; CDR3nt: TGCAGCGTTGAGTGGACAGTCTCGGGGACAGATACGCAGTATTTT